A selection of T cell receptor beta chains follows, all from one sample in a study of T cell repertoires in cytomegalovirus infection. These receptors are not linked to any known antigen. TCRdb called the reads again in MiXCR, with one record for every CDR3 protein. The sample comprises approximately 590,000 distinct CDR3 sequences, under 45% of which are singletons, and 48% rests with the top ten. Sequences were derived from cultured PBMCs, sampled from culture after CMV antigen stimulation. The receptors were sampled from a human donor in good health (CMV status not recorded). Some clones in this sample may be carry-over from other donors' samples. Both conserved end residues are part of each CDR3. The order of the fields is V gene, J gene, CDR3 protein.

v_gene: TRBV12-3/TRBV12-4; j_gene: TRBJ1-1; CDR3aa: CASSEGQFGNTEAFF
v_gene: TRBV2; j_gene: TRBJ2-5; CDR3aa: CASSNLRVKETQYF
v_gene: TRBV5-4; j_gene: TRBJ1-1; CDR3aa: CASSPGLQSNTEAFF
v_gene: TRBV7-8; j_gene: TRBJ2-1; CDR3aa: CASSFGGWYNEQFF
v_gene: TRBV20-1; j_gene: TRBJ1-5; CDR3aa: CSAALLKGDSNQPQHF
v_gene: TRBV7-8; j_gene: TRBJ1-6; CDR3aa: CASSLLVGQGFSPLHF
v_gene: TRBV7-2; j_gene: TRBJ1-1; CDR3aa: CASSNTGGWLEAFF
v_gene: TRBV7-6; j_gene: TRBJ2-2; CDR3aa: CASNLNSGGTGELFF
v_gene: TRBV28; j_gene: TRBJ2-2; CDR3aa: CASSTISGGTGELFF
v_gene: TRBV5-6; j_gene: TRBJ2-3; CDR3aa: CASSPPPAGYTDTQYF
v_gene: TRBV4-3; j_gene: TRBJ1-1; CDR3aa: CASSQGQTTEAFF
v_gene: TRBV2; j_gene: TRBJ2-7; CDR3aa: CASSERGQGGAYF
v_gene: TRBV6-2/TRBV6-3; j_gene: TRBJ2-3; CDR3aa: CASSSRLVASDTQYF
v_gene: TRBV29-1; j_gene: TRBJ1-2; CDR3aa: CSTEDRDGYTF
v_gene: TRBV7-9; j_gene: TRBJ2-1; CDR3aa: CASSLGSGIRAEQFF
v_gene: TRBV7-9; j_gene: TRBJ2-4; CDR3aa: CASSTGTGALGGNIQYF
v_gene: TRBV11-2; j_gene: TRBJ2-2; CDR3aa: CASTFTPGQVNTGELFF
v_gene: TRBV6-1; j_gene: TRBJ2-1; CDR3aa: CASTPWSSYYNEQFF
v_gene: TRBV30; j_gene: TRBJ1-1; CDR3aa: CAWSTRQGETEAFF
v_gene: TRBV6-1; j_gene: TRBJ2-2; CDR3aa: CASSGGRGRTGELFF
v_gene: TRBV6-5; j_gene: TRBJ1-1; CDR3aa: CASSYSSKGTTEAFF
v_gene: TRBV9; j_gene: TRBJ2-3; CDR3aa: CASSVAPQVTDTQYF
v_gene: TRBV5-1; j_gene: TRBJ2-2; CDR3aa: CASSGQGPGELFF
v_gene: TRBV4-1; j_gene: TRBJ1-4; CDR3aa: CASSQDLRQVNEKLFF
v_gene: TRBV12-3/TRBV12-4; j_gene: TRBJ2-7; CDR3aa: CASSRGPGEQYF
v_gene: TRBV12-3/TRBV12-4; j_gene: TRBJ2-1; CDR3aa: CASTPAGRDEQFF
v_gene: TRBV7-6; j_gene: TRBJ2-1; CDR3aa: CASSGGLNMYNEQFF
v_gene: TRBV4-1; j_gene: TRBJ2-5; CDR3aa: CASSQVQWGTRSETQYF
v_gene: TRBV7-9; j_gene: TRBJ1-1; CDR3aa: CASNDRGFSEAFF
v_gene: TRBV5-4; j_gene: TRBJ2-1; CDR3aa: CASRVGTVSYNEQFF
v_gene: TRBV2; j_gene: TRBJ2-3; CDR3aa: CYRGTQYF
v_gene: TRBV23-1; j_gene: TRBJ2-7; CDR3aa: CASSQSGTSGESSYEQYF
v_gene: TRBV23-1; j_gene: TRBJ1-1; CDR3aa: CASSLGQGSNTEAFF
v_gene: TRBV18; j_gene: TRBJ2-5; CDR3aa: CASSLATQDQYF
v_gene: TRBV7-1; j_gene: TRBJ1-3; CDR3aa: CASSRVDTIYF
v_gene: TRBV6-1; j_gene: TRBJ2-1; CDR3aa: CASGTSGRPSYNEQFF
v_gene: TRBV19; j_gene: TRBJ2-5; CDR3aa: CASAGARETQYF
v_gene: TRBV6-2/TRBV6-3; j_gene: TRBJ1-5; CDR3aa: CASSYSSYRDQPQHF
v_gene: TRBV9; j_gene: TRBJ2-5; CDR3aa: CASSLTSGESETQYF
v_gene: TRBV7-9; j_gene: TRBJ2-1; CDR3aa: CASSLYGLAEYNEQFF
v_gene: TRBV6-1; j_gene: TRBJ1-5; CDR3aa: CASRKGDRGSPNQPQHF
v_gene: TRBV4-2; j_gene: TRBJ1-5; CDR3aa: CASSQDWQSPQHF
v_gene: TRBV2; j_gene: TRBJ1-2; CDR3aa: CASSNRGSNYGYTF
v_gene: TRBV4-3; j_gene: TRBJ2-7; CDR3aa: CASSQEYRLPASYEQYF
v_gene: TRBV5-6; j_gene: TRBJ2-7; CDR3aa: CASSLVIAGPYEQYF
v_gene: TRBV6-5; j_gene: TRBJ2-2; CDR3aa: CASSWTSSNTGELFF
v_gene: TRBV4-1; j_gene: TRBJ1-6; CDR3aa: CASSLSRTGVNSPLHF
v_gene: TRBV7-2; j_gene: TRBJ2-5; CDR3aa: CASTQAGGPQETQYF
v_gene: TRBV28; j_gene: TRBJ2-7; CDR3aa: CASSPGLAGIHEQYF